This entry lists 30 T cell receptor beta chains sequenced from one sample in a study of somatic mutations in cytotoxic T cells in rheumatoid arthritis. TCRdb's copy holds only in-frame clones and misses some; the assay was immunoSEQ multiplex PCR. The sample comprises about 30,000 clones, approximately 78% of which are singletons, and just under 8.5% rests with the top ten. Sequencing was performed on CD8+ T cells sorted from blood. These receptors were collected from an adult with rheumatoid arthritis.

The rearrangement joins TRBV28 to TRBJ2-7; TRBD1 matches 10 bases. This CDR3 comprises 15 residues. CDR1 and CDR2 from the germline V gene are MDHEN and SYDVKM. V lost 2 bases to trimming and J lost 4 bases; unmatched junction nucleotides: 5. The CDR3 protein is CASSLAGTGEYEQYF. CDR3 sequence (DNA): TGTGCCAGCAGTTTAGCCGGGACAGGGGAATACGAGCAGTACTTC. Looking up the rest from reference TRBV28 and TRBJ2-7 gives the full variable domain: DVKVTQSSRYLVKRTGEKVFLECVQDMDHENMFWYRQDPGLGLRLIYFSYDVKMKEKGDIPEGYSVSREKKERFSLILESASTNQTSMYLCASSLAGTGEYEQYFGPGTRLTVT.

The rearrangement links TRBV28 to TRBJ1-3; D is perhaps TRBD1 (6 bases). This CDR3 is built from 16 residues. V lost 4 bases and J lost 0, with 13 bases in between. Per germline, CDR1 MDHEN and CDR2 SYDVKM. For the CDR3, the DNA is TGTGCCAGCAGTTCCGGACAGTGGCCCTCTGGAAACACCATATATTTT. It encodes CASSSGQWPSGNTIYF.

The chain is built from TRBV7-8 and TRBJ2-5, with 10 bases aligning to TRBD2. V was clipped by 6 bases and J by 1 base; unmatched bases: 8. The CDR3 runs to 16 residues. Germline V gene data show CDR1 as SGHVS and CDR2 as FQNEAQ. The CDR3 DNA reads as TGTGCCAGCAGAACAGCCAGCGGGGGGGGCCAAGAGACCCAGTACTTC. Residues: CASRTASGGGQETQYF.

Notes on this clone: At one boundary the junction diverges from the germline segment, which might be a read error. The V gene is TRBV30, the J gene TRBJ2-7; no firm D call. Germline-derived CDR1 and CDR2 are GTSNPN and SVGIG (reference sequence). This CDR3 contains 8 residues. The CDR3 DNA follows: TGTGCCTCCGACGAGCAGTACTTC. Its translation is CASDEQYF.

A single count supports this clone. CDR3 DNA sequence: TGTGCCAGCAGCCAAATGACAGGGGTTGAAGCTTTCTTT. As protein: CASSQMTGVEAFF. The chain combines TRBV4-2 with TRBJ1-1, with TRBD1 matching 8 bases. This CDR3 contains 13 residues. V dropped 2 bases and J dropped 7; count of bases not matched to a gene: 3. Germline CDR1 is LGHNA and CDR2 is YNFKEQ.

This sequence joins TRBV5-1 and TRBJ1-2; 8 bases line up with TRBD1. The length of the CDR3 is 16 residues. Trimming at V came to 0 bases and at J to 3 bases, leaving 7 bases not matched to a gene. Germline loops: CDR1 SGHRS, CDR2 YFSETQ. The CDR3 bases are TGCGCCAGCAGCTTGGTCCCGGACAGGGCTGACTATGGCTACACCTTC. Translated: CASSLVPDRADYGYTF.

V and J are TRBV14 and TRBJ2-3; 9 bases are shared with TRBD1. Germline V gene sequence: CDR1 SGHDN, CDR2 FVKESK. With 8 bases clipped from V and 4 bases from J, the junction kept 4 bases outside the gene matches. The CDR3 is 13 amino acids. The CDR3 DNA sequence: TGTGCCAGCTCACAGGGGGCTTCAGATACGCAGTATTTT. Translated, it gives CASSQGASDTQYF.

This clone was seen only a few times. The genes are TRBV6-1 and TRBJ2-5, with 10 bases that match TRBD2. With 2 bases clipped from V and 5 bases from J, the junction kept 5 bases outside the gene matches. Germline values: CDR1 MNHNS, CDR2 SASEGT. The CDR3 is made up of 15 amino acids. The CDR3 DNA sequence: TGTGCCAGCAGTGAACAAGCGGGGGGGCTGGAGACCCAGTACTTC. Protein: CASSEQAGGLETQYF.

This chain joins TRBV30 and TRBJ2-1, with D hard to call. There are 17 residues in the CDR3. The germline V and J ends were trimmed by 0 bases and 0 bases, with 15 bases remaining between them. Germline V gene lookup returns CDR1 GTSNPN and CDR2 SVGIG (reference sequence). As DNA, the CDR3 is TGTGCCTGGAGTGTCGATAAGCGTTTCAGCTCCTACAATGAGCAGTTCTTC. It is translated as CAWSVDKRFSSYNEQFF.

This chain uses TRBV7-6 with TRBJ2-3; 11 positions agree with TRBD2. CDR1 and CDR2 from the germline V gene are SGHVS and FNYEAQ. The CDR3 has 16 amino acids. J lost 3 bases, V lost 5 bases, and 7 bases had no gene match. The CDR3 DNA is TGTGCCAGCAGCCCTGAGACTAGCGGGGCAACAGATACGCAGTATTTT. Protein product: CASSPETSGATDTQYF.

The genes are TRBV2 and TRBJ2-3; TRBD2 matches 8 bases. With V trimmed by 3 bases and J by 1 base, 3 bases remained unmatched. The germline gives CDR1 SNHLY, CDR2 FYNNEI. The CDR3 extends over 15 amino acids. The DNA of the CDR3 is TGTGCCAGCAGTGAGTTAGCGGGGCGCACAGATACGCAGTATTTT. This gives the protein CASSELAGRTDTQYF.

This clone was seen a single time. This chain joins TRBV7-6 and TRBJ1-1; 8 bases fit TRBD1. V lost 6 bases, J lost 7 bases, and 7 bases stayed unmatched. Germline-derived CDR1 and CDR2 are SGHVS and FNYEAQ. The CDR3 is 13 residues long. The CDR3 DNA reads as TGTGCCAGCAGTACAGGGGGGGGATTTGAAGCTTTCTTT. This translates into CASSTGGGFEAFF.

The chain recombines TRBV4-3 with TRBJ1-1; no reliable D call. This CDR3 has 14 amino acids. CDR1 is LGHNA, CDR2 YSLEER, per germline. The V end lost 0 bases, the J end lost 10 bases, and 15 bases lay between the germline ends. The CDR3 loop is CASSQDVTSVGAFF. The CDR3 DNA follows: TGCGCCAGCAGCCAAGATGTGACCTCCGTGGGAGCTTTCTTT.

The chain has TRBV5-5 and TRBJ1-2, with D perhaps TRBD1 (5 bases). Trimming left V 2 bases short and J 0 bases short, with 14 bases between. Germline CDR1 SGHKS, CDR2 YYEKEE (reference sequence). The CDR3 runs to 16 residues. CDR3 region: CASSFGTRATNYGYTF. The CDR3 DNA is TGTGCCAGCAGCTTCGGGACCAGGGCGACTAACTATGGCTACACCTTC. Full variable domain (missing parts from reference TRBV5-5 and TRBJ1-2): DAGVTQSPTHLIKTRGQQVTLRCSPISGHKSVSWYQQVLGQGPQFIFQYYEKEERGRGNFPDRFSARQFPNYSSELNVNALLLGDSALYLCASSFGTRATNYGYTFGSGTRLTVV.

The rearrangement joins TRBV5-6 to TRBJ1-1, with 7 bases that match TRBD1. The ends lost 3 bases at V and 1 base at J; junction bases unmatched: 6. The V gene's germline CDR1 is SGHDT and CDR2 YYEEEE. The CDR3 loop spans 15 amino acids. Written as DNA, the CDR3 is TGTGCCAGCAGCTCGGGGGGGACAGAGAACACTGAAGCTTTCTTT. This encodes CASSSGGTENTEAFF.

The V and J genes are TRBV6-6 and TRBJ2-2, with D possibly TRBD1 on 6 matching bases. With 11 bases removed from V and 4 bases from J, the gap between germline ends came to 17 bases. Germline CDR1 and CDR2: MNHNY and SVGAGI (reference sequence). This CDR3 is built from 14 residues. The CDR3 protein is CASLTGPGTGELFF. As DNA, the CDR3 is TGTGCCTCTTTAACAGGGCCGGGCACCGGGGAGCTGTTTTTT.

CDR3 DNA sequence: TGTGCCAGCAGCTCCTCAGATACGCAGTATTTT. This translates into CASSSSDTQYF. The chain joins TRBV11-2 to TRBJ2-3; D is uncertain. The CDR3 length is 11 residues. Trimming took off 4 bases at V and 4 bases at J, with 3 bases between the two ends. Germline-derived CDR1 and CDR2 are SGHAT and FQNNGV.

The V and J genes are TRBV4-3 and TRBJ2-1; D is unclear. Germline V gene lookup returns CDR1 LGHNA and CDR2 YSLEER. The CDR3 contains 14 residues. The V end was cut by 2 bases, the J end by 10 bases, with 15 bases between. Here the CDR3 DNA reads TGCGCCAGCAGCCAACCGGACCGGAGTGAGGAGCAGTTCTTC. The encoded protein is CASSQPDRSEEQFF.

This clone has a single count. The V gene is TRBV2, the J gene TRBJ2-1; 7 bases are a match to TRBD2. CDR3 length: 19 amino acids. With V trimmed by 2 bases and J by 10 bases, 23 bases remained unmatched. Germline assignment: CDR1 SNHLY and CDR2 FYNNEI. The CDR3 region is CASSETLLGGNVGTLEQFF. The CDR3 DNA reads TGTGCCAGCAGTGAAACCCTTTTGGGAGGGAATGTTGGTACATTGGAGCAGTTCTTC.

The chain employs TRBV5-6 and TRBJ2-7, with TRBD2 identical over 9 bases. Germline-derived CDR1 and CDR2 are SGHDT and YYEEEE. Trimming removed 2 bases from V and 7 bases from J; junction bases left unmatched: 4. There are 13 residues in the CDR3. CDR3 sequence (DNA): TGTGCCAGCAGCTTAGATCTAGCGGGGGAGCAGTACTTC. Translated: CASSLDLAGEQYF.

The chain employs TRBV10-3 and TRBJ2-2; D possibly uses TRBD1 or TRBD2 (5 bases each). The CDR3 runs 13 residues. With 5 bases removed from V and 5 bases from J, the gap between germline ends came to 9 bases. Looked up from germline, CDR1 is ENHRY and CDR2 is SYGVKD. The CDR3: CAISPEGTGELFF. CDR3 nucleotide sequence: TGTGCCATCAGTCCCGAGGGGACCGGGGAGCTGTTTTTT.

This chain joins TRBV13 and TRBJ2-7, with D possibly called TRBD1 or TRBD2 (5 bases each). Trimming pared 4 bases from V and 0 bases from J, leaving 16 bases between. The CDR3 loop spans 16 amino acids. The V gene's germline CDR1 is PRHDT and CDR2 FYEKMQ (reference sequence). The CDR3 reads CASSSRGARSSYEQYF. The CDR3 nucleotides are TGTGCCAGCAGCTCCCGAGGGGCCCGGAGCTCCTACGAGCAGTACTTC. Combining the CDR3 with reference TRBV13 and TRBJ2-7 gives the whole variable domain AAGVIQSPRHLIKEKRETATLKCYPIPRHDTVYWYQQGPGQDPQFLISFYEKMQSDKGSIPDRFSAQQFSDYHSELNMSSLELGDSALYFCASSSRGARSSYEQYFGPGTRLTVT.

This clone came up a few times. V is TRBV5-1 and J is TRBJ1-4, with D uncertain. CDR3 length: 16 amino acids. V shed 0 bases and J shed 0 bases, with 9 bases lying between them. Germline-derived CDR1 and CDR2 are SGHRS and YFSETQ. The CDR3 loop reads CASSLEAGTTNEKLFF. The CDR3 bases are TGCGCCAGCAGCTTGGAGGCGGGAACAACTAATGAAAAACTGTTTTTT.

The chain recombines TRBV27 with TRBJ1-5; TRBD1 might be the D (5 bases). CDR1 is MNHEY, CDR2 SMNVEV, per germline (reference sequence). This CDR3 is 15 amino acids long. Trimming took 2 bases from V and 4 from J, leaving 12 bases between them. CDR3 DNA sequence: TGTGCCAGCAGTTTAAGGCGAGGGGTTAATCAGCCCCAGCATTTT. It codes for CASSLRRGVNQPQHF.

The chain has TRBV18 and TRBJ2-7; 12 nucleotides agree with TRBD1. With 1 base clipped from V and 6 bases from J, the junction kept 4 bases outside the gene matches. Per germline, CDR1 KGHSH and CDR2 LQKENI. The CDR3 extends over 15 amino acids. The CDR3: CASSPRDRGLAEQYF. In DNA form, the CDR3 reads TGTGCCAGCTCACCACGGGACAGGGGGCTGGCCGAGCAGTACTTC. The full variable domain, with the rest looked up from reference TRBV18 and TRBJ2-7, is NAGVMQNPRHLVRRRGQEARLRCSPMKGHSHVYWYRQLPEEGLKFMVYLQKENIIDESGMPKERFSAEFPKEGPSILRIQQVVRGDSAAYFCASSPRDRGLAEQYFGPGTRLTVT.

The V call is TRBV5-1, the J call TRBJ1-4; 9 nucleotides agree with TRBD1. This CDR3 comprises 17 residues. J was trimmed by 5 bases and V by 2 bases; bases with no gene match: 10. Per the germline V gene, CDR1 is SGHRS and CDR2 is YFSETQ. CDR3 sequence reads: CASSFYPGQGRNEKLFF. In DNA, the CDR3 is TGCGCCAGCAGCTTTTACCCGGGACAGGGTCGAAATGAAAAACTGTTTTTT.

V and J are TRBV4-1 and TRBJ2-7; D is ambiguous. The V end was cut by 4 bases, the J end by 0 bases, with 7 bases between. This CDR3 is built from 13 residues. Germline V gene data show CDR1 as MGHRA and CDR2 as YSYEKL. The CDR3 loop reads CASSPGGSYEQYF. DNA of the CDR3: TGCGCCAGCAGCCCGGGCGGCTCCTACGAGCAGTACTTC.

As DNA, the CDR3 is TGTGCCAGCAGCCTTAACCACAGGGGGACTGAAGCTTTCTTT. Translated, it gives CASSLNHRGTEAFF. The chain couples TRBV11-2 to TRBJ1-1, with 8 bases matching TRBD1. CDR1 and CDR2 from the germline V gene are SGHAT and FQNNGV. V dropped 5 bases and J dropped 5; count of bases not matched to a gene: 7. CDR3 length equals 14 residues.

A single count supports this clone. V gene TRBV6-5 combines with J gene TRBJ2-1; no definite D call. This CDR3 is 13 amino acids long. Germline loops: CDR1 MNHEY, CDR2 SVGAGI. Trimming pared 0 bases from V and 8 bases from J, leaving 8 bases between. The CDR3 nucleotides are TGTGCCAGCAGTTACTCACTTCCAGATGAGCAGTTCTTC. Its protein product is CASSYSLPDEQFF.

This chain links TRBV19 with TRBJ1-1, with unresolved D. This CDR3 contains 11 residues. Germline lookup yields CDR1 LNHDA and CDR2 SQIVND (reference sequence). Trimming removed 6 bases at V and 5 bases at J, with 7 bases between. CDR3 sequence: CASSQRTEAFF. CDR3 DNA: TGTGCCAGTAGCCAGAGGACTGAAGCTTTCTTT.